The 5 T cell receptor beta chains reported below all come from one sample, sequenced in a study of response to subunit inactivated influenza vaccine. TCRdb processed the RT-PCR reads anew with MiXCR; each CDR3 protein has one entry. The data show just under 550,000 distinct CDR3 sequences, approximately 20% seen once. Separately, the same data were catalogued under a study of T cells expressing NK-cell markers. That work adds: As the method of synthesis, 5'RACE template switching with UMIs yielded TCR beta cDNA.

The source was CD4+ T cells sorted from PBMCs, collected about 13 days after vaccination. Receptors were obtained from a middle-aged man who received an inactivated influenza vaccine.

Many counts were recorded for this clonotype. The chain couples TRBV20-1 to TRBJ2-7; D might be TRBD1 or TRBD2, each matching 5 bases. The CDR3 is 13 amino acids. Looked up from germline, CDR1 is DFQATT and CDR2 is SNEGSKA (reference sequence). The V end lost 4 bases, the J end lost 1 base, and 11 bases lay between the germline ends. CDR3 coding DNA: TGCAGTGCTATCGGGACGCAGTCCTACGAGCAGTACTTC. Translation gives CSAIGTQSYEQYF.

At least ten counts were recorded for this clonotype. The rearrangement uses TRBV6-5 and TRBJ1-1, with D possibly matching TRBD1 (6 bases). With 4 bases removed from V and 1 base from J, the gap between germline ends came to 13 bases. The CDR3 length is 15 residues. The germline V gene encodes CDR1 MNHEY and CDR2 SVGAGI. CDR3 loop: CASSSPETGNTEAFF. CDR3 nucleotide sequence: TGTGCCAGCAGTTCTCCCGAGACAGGGAACACTGAAGCTTTCTTT.

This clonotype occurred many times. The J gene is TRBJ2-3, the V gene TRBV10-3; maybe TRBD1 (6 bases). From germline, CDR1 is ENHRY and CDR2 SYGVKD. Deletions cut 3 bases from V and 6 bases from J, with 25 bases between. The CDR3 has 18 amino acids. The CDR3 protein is CAISESSRYRAVKDTQYF. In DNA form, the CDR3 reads TGTGCCATCAGTGAAAGTTCCAGGTACAGGGCGGTGAAGGATACGCAGTATTTT.

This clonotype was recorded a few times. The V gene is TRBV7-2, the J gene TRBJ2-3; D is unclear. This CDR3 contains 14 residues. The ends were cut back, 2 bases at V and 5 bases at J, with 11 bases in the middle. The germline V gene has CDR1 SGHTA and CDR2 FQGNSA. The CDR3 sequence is CASSLLPRIDTQYF. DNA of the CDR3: TGTGCCAGCAGCTTACTTCCTAGAATAGATACGCAGTATTTT.

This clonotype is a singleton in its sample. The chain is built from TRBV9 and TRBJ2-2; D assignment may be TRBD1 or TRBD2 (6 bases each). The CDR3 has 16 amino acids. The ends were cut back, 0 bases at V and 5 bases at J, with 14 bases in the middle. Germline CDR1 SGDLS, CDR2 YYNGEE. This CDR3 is CASSVEGGAWTGELFF. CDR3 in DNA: TGTGCCAGCAGCGTAGAGGGGGGCGCATGGACCGGGGAGCTGTTTTTT. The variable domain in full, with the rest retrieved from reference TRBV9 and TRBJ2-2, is DSGVTQTPKHLITATGQRVTLRCSPRSGDLSVYWYQQSLDQGLQFLIQYYNGEERAKGNILERFSAQQFPDLHSELNLSSLELGDSALYFCASSVEGGAWTGELFFGEGSRLTVL.